Described below is a single TCR beta chain sequence and its context. Its target is not known. These data belong to a study of T-cell memory formation after mild COVID-19. Study-level background: Most TCR clusters belonged to a single donor. Study results and caveats: CD4+ bias marked clones expanding day 15 to 37, unlike balanced contracting clones. Second-wave clones that peaked on day 37 lacked confirmed SARS-CoV-2 specificity.

From the 5' RACE reads, TCRdb called clonotypes with MiXCR, one entry per CDR3 protein. The sample gives 300,000 to 400,000 distinct CDR3 sequences, approximately 15% of which show up once; approximately 20% is in the top ten. Source material: PBMCs or a T cell subset sorted from them (not recorded which). The sequence came from a man aged 18 to 35 who had mild COVID-19 (a few samples of this study predate the infection). Cell type and time point are not known.

The CDR3 is CASSQLTGNTEAFF. The CDR3 nucleotides are TGCGCCAGCAGTCAGTTGACAGGGAACACTGAAGCTTTCTTT. The chain links TRBV23-1 to TRBJ1-1; D may be TRBD1 (6 bases). TRBV23-1 is marked as an open reading frame, function uncertain. The CDR3 has 14 residues. Trimming took off 3 bases at V and 1 base at J, with 9 bases between the two ends.